What follows are 27 T cell receptor beta chains derived from one specimen sequenced in a study of graft-versus-host responses after intestinal transplantation. Processing was applied to graft tissue in order to liberate intraepithelial and lamina propria lymphocytes. Method: immunoSEQ multiplex PCR; TCRdb's copy keeps in-frame clones and lacks some. The data show more than 50,000 clones, around 90% seen once. Sequencing was performed on ileum tissue, taken less than 400 days after transplant. The receptors were sampled from a human patient who received an intestinal transplant, so some T cells may come from the graft donor.

The chain recombines TRBV5-1 with TRBJ2-5; D might be TRBD2 (5 bases). The germline gives CDR1 SGHRS, CDR2 YFSETQ. V gave up 0 bases and J gave up 5 bases, with 29 bases separating them. The CDR3 length is 20 residues. The CDR3 loop is CASSLANGSTRHGRRETQYF. For the CDR3, the DNA is TGCGCCAGCAGCTTGGCCAATGGGTCTACGCGTCATGGGCGGAGGGAGACCCAGTACTTC.

The gene calls are TRBV7-9 and TRBJ2-7; 7 bases match TRBD1. The CDR3 runs to 16 residues. V was pared by 6 bases and J by 1 base, with 12 bases of the junction left unmatched. From germline, CDR1 is SEHNR and CDR2 FQNEAQ (reference sequence). In DNA, the CDR3 is TGTGCCAGCAGGTCCCTAGGGGGCCCTCTGTCCTACGAGCAGTACTTC. Translated: CASRSLGGPLSYEQYF.

The rearrangement joins TRBV29-1 to TRBJ2-2; D may match TRBD1 or TRBD2 (5 bases each). Germline CDR1 and CDR2: SQVTM and ANQGSEA. Trimming removed 6 bases from V and 2 bases from J, with 10 bases in between. This CDR3 is built from 13 residues. CDR3 in DNA: TGCAGCGTGGCCGGGGCCAACACCGGGGAGCTGTTTTTT. Protein sequence: CSVAGANTGELFF.

The chain links TRBV19 to TRBJ1-5; D unresolved. Germline V lookup: CDR1 LNHDA, CDR2 SQIVND (reference sequence). This CDR3 has 10 amino acids. The V end lost 9 bases, the J end lost 3 bases, and 3 bases lay between the germline ends. The CDR3 DNA follows: TGTGCCAGCATCAATCAGCCCCAGCATTTT. Amino acids: CASINQPQHF.

The chain links TRBV5-5 to TRBJ1-4, with 9 bases identical to TRBD1. CDR1 and CDR2 (germline): SGHKS, YYEKEE (reference sequence). The CDR3 has 15 amino acids. Trimming cost V 3 bases and J 4 bases; bases outside gene matches: 4. DNA for the CDR3: TGTGCCAGCAGCTCGGACAGGGGATATAATGAAAAACTGTTTTTT. It yields the protein CASSSDRGYNEKLFF. Together with reference TRBV5-5 and TRBJ1-4, the CDR3 gives the full variable domain: DAGVTQSPTHLIKTRGQQVTLRCSPISGHKSVSWYQQVLGQGPQFIFQYYEKEERGRGNFPDRFSARQFPNYSSELNVNALLLGDSALYLCASSSDRGYNEKLFFGSGTQLSVL.

This clone was seen only once. The chain joins TRBV15 to TRBJ1-3; 7 bases fit TRBD1. V dropped 3 bases and J dropped 0; count of bases not matched to a gene: 2. This CDR3 is built from 15 residues. CDR1 is LNHNV and CDR2 is YYDKDF in the germline V gene (reference sequence). Written as DNA, the CDR3 is TGTGCCACCAGCAGTGACAGGGTCTCTGGAAACACCATATATTTT. Translated: CATSSDRVSGNTIYF.

The chain combines TRBV14 with TRBJ1-2; D is ambiguous. The germline V gene has CDR1 SGHDN and CDR2 FVKESK. V was shortened by 1 base and J by 8 bases, with 11 bases between the two germline ends. This CDR3 region has 13 residues. CDR3 nucleotide sequence: TGTGCCAGCAGCCAAGGCCGGCTCCTGGGCTACACCTTC. Protein product: CASSQGRLLGYTF.

The chain is built from TRBV4-1 and TRBJ1-1, with D perhaps matching TRBD1 (5 bases). The CDR3 runs to 15 residues. V lost 1 base, J lost 4 bases, and 13 bases lay in between. Germline V gene data show CDR1 as MGHRA and CDR2 as YSYEKL. DNA for the CDR3: TGCGCCAGCAGCCAAGCTGGACGGGGCGCCACTGAAGCTTTCTTT. It is translated as CASSQAGRGATEAFF.

The gene calls are TRBV5-1 and TRBJ2-3, with D unclear. V lost 4 bases and J lost 0, with 15 bases in between. CDR3 length: 16 amino acids. Per germline, CDR1 SGHRS and CDR2 YFSETQ. The CDR3 region is CASSLRADSSTDTQYF. The CDR3 bases are TGCGCCAGCAGCCTGCGAGCAGACTCTAGCACAGATACGCAGTATTTT. Full variable domain (remainder filled in from reference TRBV5-1 and TRBJ2-3): KAGVTQTPRYLIKTRGQQVTLSCSPISGHRSVSWYQQTPGQGLQFLFEYFSETQRNKGNFPGRFSGRQFSNSRSEMNVSTLELGDSALYLCASSLRADSSTDTQYFGPGTRLTVL.

In this sample, this clone turned up a few times. The rearrangement uses TRBV27 and TRBJ2-3; D is perhaps TRBD1 (5 bases). Germline V gives CDR1 MNHEY, CDR2 SMNVEV (reference sequence). The CDR3 runs 15 residues. Trimming cost V 2 bases and J 6 bases, with 15 bases left between them. CDR3 amino acids: CASSLTAGHSDTQYF. The CDR3 region has the DNA TGTGCCAGCAGTTTAACGGCAGGACACTCCGATACGCAGTATTTT.

The chain combines TRBV4-1 with TRBJ2-3, with a weak D call TRBD2 (5 bases). Germline V gene data show CDR1 as MGHRA and CDR2 as YSYEKL. This CDR3 is 16 amino acids long. Trimming removed 2 bases at V and 2 bases at J, with 14 bases between. CDR3 sequence: CASSQWTDTDTDTQYF. The CDR3 bases are TGCGCCAGCAGCCAATGGACTGATACCGACACAGATACGCAGTATTTT.

In DNA form, the CDR3 reads TGTGCCAGCAGCAAAAGGGGGAGGGACAGGGGCACAGATACGCAGTATTTT. It translates to CASSKRGRDRGTDTQYF. The chain joins TRBV9 to TRBJ2-3; 9 bases agree with TRBD1. With V trimmed by 4 bases and J by 1 base, 10 bases remained unmatched. Germline V gives CDR1 SGDLS, CDR2 YYNGEE. This CDR3 has 17 residues. Supplemented by reference TRBV9 and TRBJ2-3, the full variable domain reads DSGVTQTPKHLITATGQRVTLRCSPRSGDLSVYWYQQSLDQGLQFLIQYYNGEERAKGNILERFSAQQFPDLHSELNLSSLELGDSALYFCASSKRGRDRGTDTQYFGPGTRLTVL.

The chain carries TRBV6-4 and TRBJ2-5, with D possibly being TRBD1 or TRBD2 (5 bases each). The germline gives CDR1 MRHNA, CDR2 SNTAGT. This CDR3 has 16 amino acids. With 10 bases removed from V and 0 bases from J, the gap between germline ends came to 21 bases. CDR3 nucleotides: TGTGCCATCCTCTTCATATCGGGGCACCACCAAGAGACCCAGTACTTC. Translation gives CAILFISGHHQETQYF.

V gene TRBV10-1 combines with J gene TRBJ2-1; D ambiguous. V was clipped by 4 bases and J by 5 bases, with 12 bases between them. The germline CDR1 and CDR2 sequences are WNHNN and SYGVQD (reference sequence). CDR3 length equals 14 residues. CDR3 coding DNA: TGCGCCAGCAGTGTCGATGGGCACCACAATGAGCAGTTCTTC. Amino acid sequence: CASSVDGHHNEQFF.

The chain couples TRBV9 to TRBJ2-5, with a weak D call TRBD1 (6 bases). The CDR3 has 14 residues. The germline gives CDR1 SGDLS, CDR2 YYNGEE. The ends were cut back, 3 bases at V and 2 bases at J, with 11 bases in the middle. CDR3 residues: CASSEAGEQETQYF. The CDR3 DNA reads TGTGCCAGCAGCGAAGCAGGGGAGCAAGAGACCCAGTACTTC.

V usage is TRBV7-3 and J usage is TRBJ2-5; no clear D gene. CDR1 and CDR2 from the germline V gene are SGHTA and FQGTGA. The CDR3 is 14 amino acids. V lost 2 bases to trimming and J lost 2 bases, with 9 bases between them. The CDR3 DNA follows: TGTGCCAGCAGCTTACACCCTGGACAAGAGACCCAGTACTTC. Translation gives CASSLHPGQETQYF.

The genes are TRBV4-2 and TRBJ2-2; 9 bases fit TRBD1. Germline CDR1 is LGHNA and CDR2 is YNFKEQ. Germline trimming cut 1 base from V and 6 bases from J; bases unmatched to any gene: 3. The CDR3 has 15 residues. CDR3 nucleotide sequence: TGTGCCAGCAGCCAAGCGGACAGGGGACCCGGGGAGCTGTTTTTT. It specifies CASSQADRGPGELFF.

The J gene is TRBJ2-7, the V gene TRBV6-5; unclear D gene. The germline V gene has CDR1 MNHEY and CDR2 SVGAGI. The CDR3 contains 15 residues. V was trimmed by 0 bases and J by 1 base, leaving 10 bases between them. In nucleotides, the CDR3 is TGTGCCAGCAGTTACTCAAGGACCGCGTCCTACGAGCAGTACTTC. Its protein is CASSYSRTASYEQYF.

This clone has only one observation. The chain couples TRBV11-1 to TRBJ2-7; D unclear. The germline gives CDR1 SGHAT, CDR2 FQDESV (reference sequence). Trimming stripped 1 base from V and 3 bases from J, with 13 bases between. This CDR3 contains 15 residues. The CDR3 reads CASSLETDPLYEQYF. The CDR3 DNA is TGTGCCAGCAGCTTAGAGACGGACCCACTCTACGAGCAGTACTTC.

The V call is TRBV9, the J call TRBJ1-2, with 8 positions matching TRBD1. The CDR3 extends over 13 amino acids. Trimming took 3 bases from V and 7 from J; bases not matched to a gene: 5. Germline V gives CDR1 SGDLS, CDR2 YYNGEE. The CDR3 DNA follows: TGTGCCAGCAGCGCCCGGACAGGGTTTGGCTACACCTTC. Encoded protein: CASSARTGFGYTF.

V and J are TRBV6-5 and TRBJ1-5; D ambiguous. V lost 4 bases, J lost 7 bases, and 11 bases lay in between. The CDR3 is 13 residues long. Germline values: CDR1 MNHEY, CDR2 SVGAGI. The CDR3 DNA follows: TGTGCCAGCAGTTCGGAGGGCTGGCAGCCCCAGCATTTT. Amino acid sequence: CASSSEGWQPQHF.

The chain's CDR3 is CASSLVTGGAEQYF. The CDR3 region has the DNA TGTGCCAGCAGTTTGGTAACAGGGGGGGCCGAGCAGTACTTC. The chain carries TRBV28 and TRBJ2-7, with D maybe TRBD1 (8 bases). Germline values: CDR1 MDHEN, CDR2 SYDVKM. Trimming stripped 3 bases from V and 6 bases from J, with 15 bases between. The CDR3 is made up of 14 amino acids. Variable domain in full (rest from reference TRBV28 and TRBJ2-7): DVKVTQSSRYLVKRTGEKVFLECVQDMDHENMFWYRQDPGLGLRLIYFSYDVKMKEKGDIPEGYSVSREKKERFSLILESASTNQTSMYLCASSLVTGGAEQYFGPGTRLTVT.

The chain links TRBV2 to TRBJ2-6; D might be TRBD1 (6 bases). The ends were cut back, 10 bases at V and 2 bases at J, with 12 bases in the middle. The germline gives CDR1 SNHLY, CDR2 FYNNEI. The CDR3 covers 14 residues. The CDR3 sequence: CATLGGTGANVLTF. CDR3 DNA: TGTGCCACTCTAGGGGGTACTGGGGCCAACGTCCTGACTTTC.

This clone showed up just a few times. This rearrangement joins TRBV6-6 to TRBJ1-3; 7 bases fit TRBD1. The CDR3 spans 14 residues. With V trimmed by 5 bases and J by 2 bases, 3 bases remained unmatched. The germline V gene has CDR1 MNHNY and CDR2 SVGAGI (reference sequence). The DNA of the CDR3 is TGTGCCAGCAGTCCCGACAGGGCTGGAAACACCATATATTTT. Translating gives CASSPDRAGNTIYF.

The chain combines TRBV27 with TRBJ2-5; TRBD2 might be the D (6 bases). The CDR3 runs 15 residues. Germline loops: CDR1 MNHEY, CDR2 SMNVEV (reference sequence). V was cut by 4 bases and J by 3 bases, with 15 bases left in between. The CDR3: CASSWRGTSKETQYF. CDR3 bases: TGTGCCAGCAGTTGGCGGGGTACCTCTAAAGAGACCCAGTACTTC.

The chain employs TRBV18 and TRBJ2-5; 10 bases fit TRBD1. CDR1 KGHSH and CDR2 LQKENI come from the germline V gene. V lost 3 bases, J lost 1 base, and 5 bases stayed unmatched. The CDR3 has 16 residues. Here the CDR3 DNA reads TGTGCCAGCTCACCGGGGACAGGGGAAATCCAAGAGACCCAGTACTTC. As protein: CASSPGTGEIQETQYF.

This chain uses TRBV11-2 with TRBJ1-6; D uncertain. The CDR3 runs 14 residues. The germline V and J ends were trimmed by 1 base and 8 bases, with 9 bases remaining between them. Per germline, CDR1 SGHAT and CDR2 FQNNGV. The CDR3 DNA sequence: TGTGCCAGCAGCTTAGGTTCGAGGTATTCACCCCTCCACTTT. Its translation is CASSLGSRYSPLHF.